Listed below are T cell receptor beta chains from one sample, sequenced in a study of T cell repertoires in cytomegalovirus infection. From the reads, TCRdb called clonotypes with MiXCR, one entry per CDR3 protein. This table holds a few hundred thousand distinct CDR3 sequences, 9.5% found once. The sample taken for sequencing was PBMCs. The receptors shown here come from a human donor in good health (CMV status not recorded). Some clones in this sample may be carry-over from other donors' samples. Each CDR3 is given with its conserved first and last residue. Each record gives: J gene, D gene, V gene, CDR3 protein. The D gene is left open where the match is weak.

j_gene: TRBJ1-5; d_gene: NA; v_gene: TRBV28; CDR3aa: CASSSGRGWGKPQHF
j_gene: TRBJ1-2; d_gene: NA; v_gene: TRBV7-4; CDR3aa: CASSPTVRKDYGYTF
j_gene: TRBJ1-3; d_gene: NA; v_gene: TRBV2; CDR3aa: CASSGSGNTIYF
j_gene: TRBJ1-6; d_gene: TRBD1; v_gene: TRBV7-9; CDR3aa: CASSLVDRGSPLHF
j_gene: TRBJ2-1; d_gene: TRBD1; v_gene: TRBV10-1; CDR3aa: CASSEWTGNEQFF
j_gene: TRBJ2-5; d_gene: NA; v_gene: TRBV6-1; CDR3aa: CASSDTGPFQGTQYF
j_gene: TRBJ2-1; d_gene: TRBD1; v_gene: TRBV6-4; CDR3aa: CASSDSRGSAVNEQFF
j_gene: TRBJ2-7; d_gene: TRBD1; v_gene: TRBV20-1; CDR3aa: CSAYEPGQGLYEQYF
j_gene: TRBJ2-7; d_gene: TRBD2; v_gene: TRBV7-9; CDR3aa: CASGGSSTSGSHEQYF
j_gene: TRBJ2-7; d_gene: NA; v_gene: TRBV14; CDR3aa: CASSKDRRLSYEQYF
j_gene: TRBJ1-5; d_gene: TRBD1; v_gene: TRBV5-6; CDR3aa: CASSLGGGLGNQPQHF
j_gene: TRBJ2-1; d_gene: NA; v_gene: TRBV6-2/TRBV6-3; CDR3aa: CASSYSRPTGDNEQFF
j_gene: TRBJ2-1; d_gene: NA; v_gene: TRBV6-6; CDR3aa: CASSYPPTGQPYNEQFF
j_gene: TRBJ2-3; d_gene: TRBD2; v_gene: TRBV20-1; CDR3aa: CSARAGGPVGTQYF
j_gene: TRBJ2-3; d_gene: NA; v_gene: TRBV7-3; CDR3aa: CASSLEGAGIITDTQYF
j_gene: TRBJ2-1; d_gene: TRBD2; v_gene: TRBV7-9; CDR3aa: CASSFVRGGYNEQFF
j_gene: TRBJ2-7; d_gene: TRBD2; v_gene: TRBV6-2/TRBV6-3; CDR3aa: CASSKTSGSSYEQYF
j_gene: TRBJ2-1; d_gene: TRBD2; v_gene: TRBV20-1; CDR3aa: CSASYAGVYYNEQFF
j_gene: TRBJ2-3; d_gene: TRBD2; v_gene: TRBV10-3; CDR3aa: CAISDLRTSGVPTDTQYF
j_gene: TRBJ2-1; d_gene: NA; v_gene: TRBV12-3/TRBV12-4; CDR3aa: CASSLRGGAGEQFF
j_gene: TRBJ2-1; d_gene: NA; v_gene: TRBV20-1; CDR3aa: CRPAGSSYNEQFF
j_gene: TRBJ1-6; d_gene: NA; v_gene: TRBV6-5; CDR3aa: CASSTGSYNSPLHF
j_gene: TRBJ2-1; d_gene: TRBD2; v_gene: TRBV7-2; CDR3aa: CASSPPPGLAGYEQFF
j_gene: TRBJ2-7; d_gene: NA; v_gene: TRBV7-2; CDR3aa: CASSLRWGYEQYF
j_gene: TRBJ1-2; d_gene: TRBD1; v_gene: TRBV4-1; CDR3aa: CASSHIEGASSGYTF